The rows below give T cell receptor beta chains drawn from one sample of a study of tumor-infiltrating lymphocytes in primary liver carcinoma. TCRdb processed the multiplex PCR reads anew with MiXCR; each CDR3 protein has one entry. The sample lists about 120,000 distinct CDR3 sequences; 65% to 75% were seen once. The source material was tumor-adjacent normal liver tissue. These receptors were taken from a woman in her sixties or seventies with primary liver carcinoma and hepatitis B virus infection. Both conserved end residues are part of each CDR3. D genes are given only for firm matches. Expanded clones get a size class; other rows say once, few or many, or leave the size out.

j_gene: TRBJ2-6
v_gene: TRBV4-2
len: 20
abundance: -
d_gene: -
CDR3aa: CASSQDRGRLSFFGVNVLTF
CDR3nt: TGTGCCAGCAGCCAAGATCGTGGCAGACTGTCTTTCTTTGGGGTCAACGTCCTGACTTTC

j_gene: TRBJ2-2
v_gene: TRBV30
len: 15
abundance: -
d_gene: -
CDR3aa: CPCKRGGINTGELFF
CDR3nt: TGTCCCTGCAAGAGGGGTGGGATTAACACCGGGGAGCTGTTTTTT

j_gene: TRBJ2-1
v_gene: TRBV27
len: 14
abundance: -
d_gene: TRBD2
CDR3aa: CASSSQLAGGPQFF
CDR3nt: TGTGCTAGCAGTTCACAACTAGCGGGAGGGCCGCAGTTCTTC

j_gene: TRBJ2-7
v_gene: TRBV4-2
len: 15
abundance: -
d_gene: TRBD2
CDR3aa: CASNLGPAGAYEQYF
CDR3nt: TGTGCCAGCAACCTTGGACCAGCGGGAGCCTACGAGCAGTACTTC

j_gene: TRBJ2-3
v_gene: TRBV6-5
len: 14
abundance: many
d_gene: TRBD2
CDR3aa: CATGASGATDMQYF
CDR3nt: TGTGCCACTGGAGCTAGCGGGGCCACAGATATGCAGTATTTT

j_gene: TRBJ2-7
v_gene: TRBV5-6
len: 15
abundance: many
d_gene: -
CDR3aa: CASSPTATRSYEQYF
CDR3nt: TGTGCCAGCAGCCCCACGGCCACAAGGTCCTACGAGCAGTACTTC

j_gene: TRBJ2-7
v_gene: TRBV6-1
len: 15
abundance: -
d_gene: -
CDR3aa: CTSRRHGESSYEQYF
CDR3nt: TGTACCAGCAGAAGACATGGAGAGAGCTCCTACGAGCAGTACTTC

j_gene: TRBJ2-1
v_gene: TRBV6-1
len: 16
abundance: -
d_gene: -
CDR3aa: CASSEGAGTEYNEQFF
CDR3nt: TGTGCCAGCAGTGAAGGGGCAGGGACCGAGTACAATGAGCAGTTCTTC

j_gene: TRBJ2-1
v_gene: TRBV5-4
len: 12
abundance: many
d_gene: -
CDR3aa: CASSRMVGKQFF
CDR3nt: TGTGCCAGCAGCCGGATGGTAGGGAAGCAGTTCTTC

j_gene: TRBJ1-2
v_gene: TRBV20-1
len: 12
abundance: few
d_gene: -
CDR3aa: CSASPTNYGCTF
CDR3nt: TGCAGTGCTAGCCCGACTAACTATGGCTGCACCTTC

j_gene: TRBJ2-1
v_gene: TRBV11-2
len: 15
abundance: -
d_gene: TRBD2
CDR3aa: CACSRLASRYNEQFF
CDR3nt: TGTGCCTGCAGTCGACTAGCGTCGAGATACAATGAGCAGTTCTTC

j_gene: TRBJ2-3
v_gene: TRBV7-9
len: 17
abundance: -
d_gene: -
CDR3aa: CVSSLFYVREQADTQYF
CDR3nt: TGTGTCAGCAGCTTATTCTACGTCCGGGAGCAGGCAGATACGCAGTATTTT

j_gene: TRBJ2-7
v_gene: TRBV11-2
len: 12
abundance: once
d_gene: -
CDR3aa: CASGGSAYEQYF
CDR3nt: TGTGCCAGCGGGGGTAGCGCTTATGAGCAGTACTTC

j_gene: TRBJ2-1
v_gene: TRBV19
len: 16
abundance: many
d_gene: TRBD2
CDR3aa: CASSSLRTSGYNEQFF
CDR3nt: TGTGCCAGTAGTAGCCTAAGGACTAGCGGCTACAATGAGCAGTTCTTC

j_gene: TRBJ1-4
v_gene: TRBV7-2
len: 16
abundance: few
d_gene: -
CDR3aa: CASSRKTGATNEKLFF
CDR3nt: TGTGCCAGTAGCCGAAAAACAGGAGCAACTAATGAAAAACTGTTTTTT

j_gene: TRBJ1-1
v_gene: TRBV11-3
len: 12
abundance: -
d_gene: -
CDR3aa: CASSNGYTEAFF
CDR3nt: TGTGCCAGCAGCAATGGGTATACTGAAGCTTTCTTT

j_gene: TRBJ2-7
v_gene: TRBV11-3
len: 11
abundance: -
d_gene: -
CDR3aa: CASCLTYKQYF
CDR3nt: TGCGCCAGCTGTTTAACCTACAAGCAGTACTTC

j_gene: TRBJ1-1
v_gene: TRBV19
len: 14
abundance: few
d_gene: TRBD1
CDR3aa: CASSSPGGGTEAFF
CDR3nt: TGTGCCAGTAGTTCGCCAGGGGGTGGAACTGAAGCTTTCTTT

j_gene: TRBJ2-1
v_gene: TRBV11-2
len: 14
abundance: -
d_gene: -
CDR3aa: CASLEGGSIGERFF
CDR3nt: TGTGCCAGCTTAGAGGGAGGAAGTATCGGTGAGCGGTTCTTC

j_gene: TRBJ1-5
v_gene: TRBV7-9
len: 14
abundance: many
d_gene: -
CDR3aa: CASSLVGEGHTQHF
CDR3nt: TGTGCCAGCAGCTTAGTAGGGGAGGGTCACACCCAGCATTTT

j_gene: TRBJ2-7
v_gene: TRBV29-1
len: 13
abundance: many
d_gene: -
CDR3aa: CSVTLRGPYEQYF
CDR3nt: TGCAGCGTGACCCTCAGGGGCCCCTACGAGCAGTACTTC

j_gene: TRBJ2-7
v_gene: TRBV11-2
len: 17
abundance: -
d_gene: -
CDR3aa: CGSSALLGLTSPYGQYF
CDR3nt: TGTGGCAGCAGCGCGCTACTGGGACTGACAAGTCCCTACGGGCAGTACTTC

j_gene: TRBJ2-1
v_gene: TRBV6-1
len: 14
abundance: -
d_gene: -
CDR3aa: CASIVGVDYNEHSF
CDR3nt: TGTGCCAGCATCGTAGGGGTGGACTACAATGAGCACTCCTTC

j_gene: TRBJ1-1
v_gene: TRBV4-1
len: 14
abundance: -
d_gene: TRBD1
CDR3aa: CASSTTGQDTEAFF
CDR3nt: TGCGCCAGCAGTACGACAGGGCAGGACACTGAGGCTTTCTTT

j_gene: TRBJ2-3
v_gene: TRBV7-9
len: 18
abundance: -
d_gene: TRBD2
CDR3aa: CASNSLTGLAGGADTQYF
CDR3nt: TGTGCCAGCAACTCCCTTACCGGGCTAGCGGGAGGGGCAGATACGCAGTATTTC

j_gene: TRBJ2-1
v_gene: TRBV11-2
len: 13
abundance: medium-sized
d_gene: TRBD2
CDR3aa: CASSHETSGSDFF
CDR3nt: TGTGCCAGCAGCCACGAGACTAGCGGGAGTGACTTCTTC

j_gene: TRBJ2-1
v_gene: TRBV19
len: 11
abundance: -
d_gene: -
CDR3aa: CAKNREGEQFF
CDR3nt: TGTGCCAAGAACAGGGAAGGTGAGCAGTTCTTC

j_gene: TRBJ1-1
v_gene: TRBV5-1
len: 15
abundance: many
d_gene: -
CDR3aa: CASSPGQIRNTEAFF
CDR3nt: TGCGCCAGCAGCCCAGGACAGATTCGGAACACTGAAGCTTTCTTT

j_gene: TRBJ1-4
v_gene: TRBV11-2
len: 15
abundance: -
d_gene: -
CDR3aa: CANSLARGTNEKLFF
CDR3nt: TGTGCCAATAGCTTAGCAAGGGGGACTAATGAAAAACTGTTTTTT

j_gene: TRBJ1-2
v_gene: TRBV11-2
len: 12
abundance: -
d_gene: -
CDR3aa: CASRTANYGYTF
CDR3nt: TGTGCCAGCAGAACAGCTAACTATGGCTACACCTTC

j_gene: TRBJ2-2
v_gene: TRBV11-2
len: 16
abundance: -
d_gene: TRBD2
CDR3aa: CASSLVSGRDTGKLFF
CDR3nt: TGTGCCAGCAGCCTGGTGAGCGGGAGAGACACCGGGAAACTATTTTTT

j_gene: TRBJ1-2
v_gene: TRBV29-1
len: 14
abundance: -
d_gene: -
CDR3aa: CSASRRGGEDGYTF
CDR3nt: TGCAGCGCAAGCCGGAGAGGTGGCGAGGATGGCTACACCTTT

j_gene: TRBJ2-5
v_gene: TRBV7-8
len: 14
abundance: few
d_gene: -
CDR3aa: CASNSGRWQGTQYF
CDR3nt: TGTGCCAGTAACTCAGGGAGATGGCAAGGGACCCAGTACTTC

j_gene: TRBJ1-2
v_gene: TRBV9
len: 14
abundance: -
d_gene: -
CDR3aa: CASSVDSFFSHYTF
CDR3nt: TGTGCCAGCAGCGTGGACAGTTTCTTCTCTCACTACACCTTC

j_gene: TRBJ2-3
v_gene: TRBV6-5
len: 13
abundance: -
d_gene: -
CDR3aa: CASGWSFTDTQYF
CDR3nt: TGTGCCAGCGGCTGGTCGTTCACGGATACGCAGTATTTT

j_gene: TRBJ1-1
v_gene: TRBV14
len: 13
abundance: -
d_gene: TRBD1
CDR3aa: CASCQDRDTEAFF
CDR3nt: TGCGCCAGCTGCCAAGACAGGGACACTGAAGCTTTCTTT

j_gene: TRBJ1-1
v_gene: TRBV11-2
len: 15
abundance: -
d_gene: -
CDR3aa: CASSPRTGVVSEAFF
CDR3nt: TGCGCCAGCAGCCCCAGGACGGGTGTGGTCTCTGAAGCTTTCTTT

j_gene: TRBJ2-1
v_gene: TRBV12-3/TRBV12-4
len: 16
abundance: -
d_gene: TRBD2
CDR3aa: CVSGLSSGRSRNEQFF
CDR3nt: TGTGTCAGCGGTTTAAGTAGCGGGAGGAGTAGGAATGAGCAGTTCTTC

j_gene: TRBJ2-5
v_gene: TRBV7-8
len: 17
abundance: -
d_gene: -
CDR3aa: CASSLVHHRMGGETQYF
CDR3nt: TGTGCCAGCAGCTTAGTCCACCATCGGATGGGGGGAGAGACCCAGTACTTC

j_gene: TRBJ1-6
v_gene: TRBV11-2
len: 15
abundance: -
d_gene: -
CDR3aa: CASSSETGGNSALHF
CDR3nt: TGTGCCAGCAGCTCAGAAACTGGAGGCAATTCAGCCCTCCACTTT

j_gene: TRBJ2-1
v_gene: TRBV6-2/TRBV6-3
len: 14
abundance: many
d_gene: TRBD2
CDR3aa: CASSWGGSYNEQFF
CDR3nt: TGTGCCAGCAGTTGGGGGGGGTCCTACAATGAGCAGTTCTTC

j_gene: TRBJ1-1
v_gene: TRBV6-1
len: 15
abundance: many
d_gene: TRBD1
CDR3aa: CACFFGQGLNTEAFF
CDR3nt: TGTGCCTGTTTTTTCGGACAGGGGTTGAACACTGAAGCTTTCTTT

j_gene: TRBJ2-3
v_gene: TRBV11-2
len: 17
abundance: -
d_gene: -
CDR3aa: CARSSPGRTSGTDTQYF
CDR3nt: TGTGCCAGGAGCTCCCCCGGGCGAACAAGCGGGACAGATACGCAGTATTTT

j_gene: TRBJ2-4
v_gene: TRBV6-2/TRBV6-3
len: 16
abundance: -
d_gene: -
CDR3aa: CASGHQIEAAKNIQYF
CDR3nt: TGTGCCAGCGGGCACCAGATAGAGGCGGCCAAAAACATTCAGTACTTC

j_gene: TRBJ2-3
v_gene: TRBV7-9
len: 14
abundance: -
d_gene: -
CDR3aa: CASSLRQAQDTQYF
CDR3nt: TGTGCCAGCAGCTTACGACAGGCGCAAGATACGCAGTATTTT

j_gene: TRBJ2-1
v_gene: TRBV7-8
len: 13
abundance: -
d_gene: -
CDR3aa: CASSHVIGNEQFF
CDR3nt: TGTGCCAGCAGCCACGTGATAGGCAATGAGCAGTTCTTC

j_gene: TRBJ2-2
v_gene: TRBV11-2
len: 15
abundance: -
d_gene: -
CDR3aa: CPSSSPALGIGKLFF
CDR3nt: TGTCCCAGCAGCTCCCCGGCCCTAGGGATCGGGAAGCTGTTTTTT

j_gene: TRBJ1-2
v_gene: TRBV12-3/TRBV12-4
len: 13
abundance: -
d_gene: TRBD1
CDR3aa: CARGRGQDYGYTF
CDR3nt: TGTGCCAGAGGCCGAGGACAGGACTATGGCTACACCTTC

j_gene: TRBJ2-3
v_gene: TRBV12-3/TRBV12-4
len: 13
abundance: many
d_gene: -
CDR3aa: CASSWGAWDTQYF
CDR3nt: TGTGCCAGCAGTTGGGGGGCGTGGGATACGCAGTATTTT

j_gene: TRBJ2-1
v_gene: TRBV5-1
len: 15
abundance: once
d_gene: -
CDR3aa: CASSLDRPSYNEPFF
CDR3nt: TGCGCCAGCAGCTTGGACAGGCCAAGCTACAATGAGCCGTTCTTC

j_gene: TRBJ2-3
v_gene: TRBV4-1
len: 17
abundance: -
d_gene: TRBD2
CDR3aa: CASSQDLTSGSRDTHYF
CDR3nt: TGTGCCAGCAGCCAAGATTTGACTAGCGGGAGTCGGGATACGCACTATTTT

j_gene: TRBJ1-2
v_gene: TRBV5-1
len: 14
abundance: -
d_gene: -
CDR3aa: CATSQGQSNYGYTF
CDR3nt: TGCGCCACCAGCCAAGGACAGAGTAACTATGGTTACACCTTC

j_gene: TRBJ1-1
v_gene: TRBV6-5
len: 17
abundance: many
d_gene: -
CDR3aa: CASSYSKGYGVRAEAFF
CDR3nt: TGTGCCAGCAGTTACTCGAAAGGGTACGGGGTAAGGGCTGAAGCTTTCTTT

j_gene: TRBJ1-6
v_gene: TRBV30
len: 14
abundance: many
d_gene: TRBD1
CDR3aa: CAWSVQTGRSPLHF
CDR3nt: TGTGCCTGGAGTGTGCAGACAGGGAGGTCACCCCTCCACTTT

j_gene: TRBJ2-7
v_gene: TRBV4-2
len: 15
abundance: -
d_gene: -
CDR3aa: CASSQGVLNSYDQYF
CDR3nt: TGTGCCAGCAGCCAAGGAGTCTTGAACTCCTACGACCAGTACTTC

j_gene: TRBJ1-5
v_gene: TRBV4-1
len: 17
abundance: -
d_gene: TRBD1
CDR3aa: CASSQDVAQGAWQPQHF
CDR3nt: TGCGCCAGCAGCCAAGATGTTGCACAGGGGGCGTGGCAACCCCAGCATTTT

j_gene: TRBJ2-2
v_gene: TRBV4-1
len: 16
abundance: many
d_gene: TRBD2
CDR3aa: CASSQLTSGKGGELFF
CDR3nt: TGCGCCAGCAGCCAGCTGACTAGCGGGAAAGGCGGGGAGCTGTTTTTT

j_gene: TRBJ2-5
v_gene: TRBV20-1
len: 14
abundance: many
d_gene: TRBD2
CDR3aa: CSARPSGYQETQYF
CDR3nt: TGCAGTGCTAGGCCTAGCGGCTATCAAGAGACCCAGTACTTC

j_gene: TRBJ2-1
v_gene: TRBV11-2
len: 13
abundance: -
d_gene: -
CDR3aa: CASRPSGFYEQFF
CDR3nt: TGTGCCAGCAGGCCGAGCGGATTCTATGAGCAGTTCTTC

j_gene: TRBJ2-6
v_gene: TRBV29-1
len: 15
abundance: many
d_gene: -
CDR3aa: CSVDDPGRGANVLTF
CDR3nt: TGCAGCGTTGATGACCCGGGGAGAGGGGCCAACGTCCTGACTTTC